Shown below are 28 T cell receptor beta chains from a single sample sequenced in a study of cytomegalovirus exposure and HLA in healthy donors. The study ran its PCR with 60 Vbeta and 13 Jbeta primers. The repertoire was sequenced with immunoSEQ multiplex PCR; TCRdb's copy has only in-frame clones and lacks some. The table for this sample gives about 130,000 clones. The source material was PBMCs. All receptors come from a man between 35 and 55 years old in good health and CMV-seronegative.

The genes are TRBV11-1 and TRBJ1-1; D gene uncertain. The CDR3 extends over 14 amino acids. Germline lookup yields CDR1 SGHAT and CDR2 FQDESV (reference sequence). V lost 1 base, J lost 3 bases, and 9 bases lay in between. The CDR3 reads CASSLESRYTEAFF. The CDR3 nucleotides are TGTGCCAGCAGCTTAGAGTCTCGGTACACTGAAGCTTTCTTT.

This sequence joins TRBV4-2 and TRBJ2-3, with 8 nucleotides matching TRBD2. After removal of 4 bases from V and 6 bases from J, the junction contained 6 bases not matched to a gene. This CDR3 comprises 14 residues. Germline CDR1 and CDR2: LGHNA and YNFKEQ. CDR3 in DNA: TGTGCCAGCAGCCCAGGACTAGCCACCGATACGCAGTATTTT. It specifies CASSPGLATDTQYF.

This rearrangement joins TRBV28 to TRBJ1-3; 9 bases fit TRBD1. The length of the CDR3 is 14 residues. Germline CDR1 reads MDHEN; CDR2 reads SYDVKM. J gave up 7 bases and V 8 bases, and 9 bases lay outside the gene matches. The CDR3 DNA follows: TGTGCCAGCTCGGGGACAGGGCCCGATAACACCATATATTTT. Encoded protein: CASSGTGPDNTIYF.

The genes are TRBV6-5 and TRBJ2-7; the match to TRBD1 covers 10 bases. Trimming removed 3 bases from V and 5 bases from J; junction bases left unmatched: 7. The CDR3 sequence is 15 residues long. Germline CDR1 reads MNHEY; CDR2 reads SVGAGI. CDR3 in amino acids: CASSYGGTGVNEQYF. CDR3 bases: TGTGCCAGCAGTTATGGGGGGACAGGGGTCAACGAGCAGTACTTC.

This chain connects TRBV6-5 to TRBJ2-7; 9 bases align to TRBD1. CDR1 is MNHEY, CDR2 SVGAGI, per germline. The J segment lost 7 bases and the V segment lost 4 bases, leaving 5 bases of the junction unmatched. The CDR3 runs to 13 residues. The CDR3 DNA follows: TGTGCCAGCAGTTCACAGGGGGCGGGTGAGCAGTACTTC. It yields the protein CASSSQGAGEQYF.

The chain combines TRBV19 with TRBJ1-5; no firm D call. Germline V lookup: CDR1 LNHDA, CDR2 SQIVND (reference sequence). V was pared by 5 bases and J by 3 bases, with 8 bases between. This CDR3 has 13 residues. CDR3 sequence: CASSGQSNQPQHF. The CDR3 nucleotides are TGTGCCAGTAGTGGCCAGTCCAATCAGCCCCAGCATTTT.

The chain recombines TRBV5-4 with TRBJ2-2; D uncertain. V was trimmed by 4 bases and J by 6 bases, leaving 7 bases between them. The CDR3 covers 12 residues. Germline-derived CDR1 and CDR2 are SGHNT and YYREEE (reference sequence). In DNA form, the CDR3 reads TGTGCCAGCAGCATAATTGCCGGGGAGCTGTTTTTT. It is translated as CASSIIAGELFF.

The rearrangement uses TRBV6-6 and TRBJ2-7; 11 bases match TRBD2. This CDR3 is built from 16 residues. Losses at the gene ends were 5 bases for V and 1 base for J; bases not matched to a gene: 7. The V gene's germline CDR1 is MNHNY and CDR2 SVGAGI (reference sequence). The CDR3 DNA reads as TGTGCCAGCAGTCCCCCCGGGACTAGCGGTTCCTACGAGCAGTACTTC. Amino acid sequence: CASSPPGTSGSYEQYF.

The chain has TRBV4-1 and TRBJ2-1, with D possibly TRBD1 on 6 matching bases. Trimming stripped 1 base from V and 6 bases from J, with 10 bases between. This CDR3 comprises 14 residues. Germline V gene data show CDR1 as MGHRA and CDR2 as YSYEKL. The DNA of the CDR3 is TGCGCCAGCAGCCAAGCAGGGGTCCGCAATGAGCAGTTCTTC. It codes for CASSQAGVRNEQFF.

V usage is TRBV4-1 and J usage is TRBJ1-2; 8 nucleotides align to TRBD1. After removal of 4 bases from V and 6 bases from J, the junction contained 7 bases not matched to a gene. Germline values: CDR1 MGHRA, CDR2 YSYEKL. This CDR3 comprises 14 residues. The CDR3 region is CASSRIVQGDGYTF. In DNA form, the CDR3 reads TGCGCCAGCAGCCGGATCGTACAGGGGGATGGCTACACCTTC.

The V gene is TRBV7-3, the J gene TRBJ2-5; 10 bases line up with TRBD2. The CDR3 consists of 14 residues. The germline V gene has CDR1 SGHTA and CDR2 FQGTGA. Trimming at V came to 5 bases and at J to 5 bases, leaving 5 bases not matched to a gene. The CDR3 nucleotides are TGTGCCAGCAGCCTACTAGCGGGAAGCGAGACCCAGTACTTC. Translation: CASSLLAGSETQYF. Supplemented by reference TRBV7-3 and TRBJ2-5, the full variable domain reads GAGVSQTPSNKVTEKGKYVELRCDPISGHTALYWYRQSLGQGPEFLIYFQGTGAADDSGLPNDRFFAVRPEGSVSTLKIQRTERGDSAVYLCASSLLAGSETQYFGPGTRLLVL.

This chain links TRBV9 with TRBJ2-7, with D perhaps matching TRBD1 (9 bases). The CDR3 totals 19 residues. Trimming shortened V by 0 bases and J by 4 bases, and 26 bases separated the two germline ends. Germline V lookup: CDR1 SGDLS, CDR2 YYNGEE. For the CDR3, the DNA is TGTGCCAGCAGCGTAGGTGGGACAGGGAGGAGCGGGAGCATATACGAGCAGTACTTC. Its protein product is CASSVGGTGRSGSIYEQYF.

The gene calls are TRBV2 and TRBJ2-7, with TRBD2 identical over 16 bases. In germline, CDR1 is SNHLY, CDR2 FYNNEI. The CDR3 has 15 residues. The trim removed 6 bases at V and 7 bases at J, leaving 6 bases unmatched. The CDR3 here is CASRGTSGRAGEQYF. CDR3 nucleotides: TGTGCCAGCAGGGGGACTAGCGGGAGGGCCGGAGAGCAGTACTTC.

For this clone: This sample also contains other DNA sequences that code for the same CDR3. The rearrangement uses TRBV10-3 and TRBJ2-7, with 12 bases aligning to TRBD1. The CDR3 totals 14 residues. Germline V gene lookup returns CDR1 ENHRY and CDR2 SYGVKD. J was trimmed by 0 bases and V by 6 bases; bases with no gene match: 0. As DNA, the CDR3 is TGTGCCATCAGGGGACAGGGGGCCTCCTACGAGCAGTACTTC. It translates to CAIRGQGASYEQYF.

This rearrangement joins TRBV10-3 to TRBJ2-5; 8 bases line up with TRBD2. The CDR3 covers 14 residues. With V trimmed by 7 bases and J by 5 bases, 9 bases remained unmatched. Germline V gene lookup returns CDR1 ENHRY and CDR2 SYGVKD. The CDR3 DNA follows: TGTGCCATCAAAAAGGACCCGGGGGGGGAGACCCAGTACTTC. Amino acids: CAIKKDPGGETQYF.

The CDR3 here is CASSFTGSEQYF. For the CDR3, the DNA is TGCGCCAGCAGCTTTACAGGGTCCGAGCAGTACTTC. The chain uses TRBV5-1 and TRBJ2-7; D possibly corresponds to TRBD1 (6 bases). The V and J ends lost 2 bases and 6 bases respectively, with 9 bases between them. CDR3 size: 12 residues. The germline V gene has CDR1 SGHRS and CDR2 YFSETQ.

The chain combines TRBV19 with TRBJ2-1, with 16 positions matching TRBD2. The trim removed 1 base at V and 5 bases at J, leaving 11 bases unmatched. The CDR3 has 20 amino acids. Germline CDR1 and CDR2: LNHDA and SQIVND (reference sequence). As DNA, the CDR3 is TGTGCCAGTAGTATAGGGGTGGGACTAGCGGGAGGGCCTCTGGACAATGAGCAGTTCTTC. Its translation is CASSIGVGLAGGPLDNEQFF.

The chain carries TRBV9 and TRBJ1-4; D is uncertain. Per germline, CDR1 SGDLS and CDR2 YYNGEE. Trimming pared 6 bases from V and 6 bases from J, leaving 15 bases between. This CDR3 region has 14 residues. The CDR3 DNA reads as TGTGCCAGCACCCCTGGGCTGACGGATGAAAAACTGTTTTTT. Protein sequence: CASTPGLTDEKLFF.

The rearrangement links TRBV11-3 to TRBJ2-5; D may be TRBD2 (6 bases). The CDR3 has 14 residues. V was clipped by 1 base and J by 7 bases, with 13 bases between them. Germline V gives CDR1 SGHNT, CDR2 YENEEA. Here the CDR3 reads CASSLGGGTRTQYF. The CDR3 coding sequence is TGTGCCAGCAGCTTAGGGGGAGGCACAAGGACCCAGTACTTC. Supplemented by reference TRBV11-3 and TRBJ2-5, the full variable domain reads EAGVVQSPRYKIIEKKQPVAFWCNPISGHNTLYWYLQNLGQGPELLIRYENEEAVDDSQLPKDRFSAERLKGVDSTLKIQPAELGDSAVYLCASSLGGGTRTQYFGPGTRLLVL.

The chain couples TRBV5-1 to TRBJ2-5; 8 positions agree with TRBD2. From germline, CDR1 is SGHRS and CDR2 YFSETQ. V lost 2 bases to trimming and J lost 6 bases; unmatched junction nucleotides: 18. CDR3 length: 18 residues. CDR3 loop: CASSFQGGLAGSGKTQYF. Written as DNA, the CDR3 is TGCGCCAGCAGCTTTCAGGGAGGGCTAGCGGGCTCGGGAAAGACCCAGTACTTC.

V and J are TRBV7-3 and TRBJ2-5; TRBD2 agrees at 14 bases. From germline, CDR1 is SGHTA and CDR2 FQGTGA. CDR3 length: 16 residues. The V segment lost 5 bases and the J segment 5 bases; nucleotides outside the gene matches: 7. The CDR3: CASSPRGLAGAETQYF. The CDR3 DNA reads TGTGCCAGCAGCCCACGGGGACTAGCGGGAGCTGAGACCCAGTACTTC.

CDR3 DNA sequence: TGTGCCAGCGGCGGACTAGTTGAAGGGGGGACCCAGTACTTC. The encoded protein is CASGGLVEGGTQYF. The chain recombines TRBV2 with TRBJ2-5; D possibly corresponds to TRBD2 (7 bases). The CDR3 has 14 amino acids. Germline V lookup: CDR1 SNHLY, CDR2 FYNNEI. Trimming removed 8 bases from V and 7 bases from J, with 20 bases in between.

The chain uses TRBV28 and TRBJ2-7; possible D gene TRBD1, 6 bases. The germline V gene encodes CDR1 MDHEN and CDR2 SYDVKM. The CDR3 loop spans 16 amino acids. V was trimmed by 0 bases and J by 0 bases, leaving 12 bases between them. In DNA form, the CDR3 reads TGTGCCAGCAGTTTATGGGGGGCGAGAACCTCCTACGAGCAGTACTTC. This gives the protein CASSLWGARTSYEQYF.

This sequence joins TRBV9 and TRBJ1-4, with a tentative D call TRBD1 (6 bases). Germline loops: CDR1 SGDLS, CDR2 YYNGEE. V lost 4 bases and J lost 4, with 17 bases in between. The CDR3 consists of 16 residues. CDR3 residues: CASSRYGQSHNEKLFF. In DNA form, the CDR3 reads TGTGCCAGCAGCAGATATGGACAGTCCCATAATGAAAAACTGTTTTTT.

The J gene is TRBJ2-5, the V gene TRBV29-1, with TRBD1 identical over 10 bases. Germline V gene data show CDR1 as SQVTM and CDR2 as ANQGSEA. V gave up 2 bases and J gave up 5 bases; unmatched junction bases: 11. CDR3 length: 16 residues. CDR3 nucleotides: TGCAGCGTTGAATCATGGACAGGGGGTGAAGGTGAGACCCAGTACTTC. It translates to CSVESWTGGEGETQYF.

The rearrangement links TRBV7-9 to TRBJ2-5; possible D gene TRBD1, 5 bases. This CDR3 spans 16 amino acids. Trimming removed 1 base from V and 5 bases from J, with 17 bases in between. The germline V gene has CDR1 SEHNR and CDR2 FQNEAQ (reference sequence). CDR3: CASSLGPGHDGETQYF. DNA of the CDR3: TGTGCCAGCAGCTTAGGGCCCGGACACGATGGGGAGACCCAGTACTTC.

The chain couples TRBV4-2 to TRBJ1-1, with D possibly TRBD1 on 6 matching bases. The CDR3 runs to 16 residues. Trimming took 0 bases from V and 4 from J, leaving 15 bases between them. Germline lookup yields CDR1 LGHNA and CDR2 YNFKEQ. The DNA for the CDR3 is TGTGCCAGCAGCCAAGACGTACGGGGCAGGGGCACTGAAGCTTTCTTT. Translation gives CASSQDVRGRGTEAFF.

The V call is TRBV2, the J call TRBJ1-5, with 11 nucleotides matching TRBD1. Germline CDR1 and CDR2: SNHLY and FYNNEI. The CDR3 covers 13 residues. Losses at the gene ends were 8 bases for V and 9 bases for J; bases not matched to a gene: 6. CDR3 DNA sequence: TGTGCCAGCGGGGGGGACAGGGGGTGGCCCCAGCATTTT. This translates into CASGGDRGWPQHF. Full variable domain (outside the CDR3, taken from reference TRBV2 and TRBJ1-5): EPEVTQTPSHQVTQMGQEVILRCVPISNHLYFYWYRQILGQKVEFLVSFYNNEISEKSEIFDDQFSVERPDGSNFTLKIRSTKLEDSAMYFCASGGDRGWPQHFGDGTRLSIL.